This record covers a single T cell receptor (beta chain). What it recognizes is unknown. V trimming: 4 bases; J trimming: 6 bases; junction bases outside the gene matches: 11. CDR1 is SEHNR and CDR2 is FQNEAQ in the germline V gene (reference sequence). The CDR3 sequence is 15 residues long. The data originate from a study of shared clonotypes between healthy human individuals. Here immunoSEQ multiplex PCR was the method, and the copy in TCRdb shows in-frame clones only, minus some. The sample has about 2 million clones, about 95% seen once; the top ten hold 1.2%. Study-wide findings and caveats: The genetic and exposure-history diversity represented was limited by few donors. Tissues were not sampled, only blood, and their repertoires likely differ.

CD45RO-negative CD8 cells positively selected for CCR7 made up the naive population, which excluded terminally differentiated effector memory CD45RA+ cells. HIV-negative, healthy adults without recent acute infections or vaccinations were the donors. The sample comprised naive CD8+ T cells sorted from blood. This clonotype was obtained from a young man in good health. The chain combines TRBV7-9 with TRBJ2-7, with 8 bases identical to TRBD1. The DNA for the CDR3 is TGTGCCAGCAGCTCGAGCAGACAGGGGCCGAGCGAGCAGTACTTC. It yields the protein CASSSSRQGPSEQYF.